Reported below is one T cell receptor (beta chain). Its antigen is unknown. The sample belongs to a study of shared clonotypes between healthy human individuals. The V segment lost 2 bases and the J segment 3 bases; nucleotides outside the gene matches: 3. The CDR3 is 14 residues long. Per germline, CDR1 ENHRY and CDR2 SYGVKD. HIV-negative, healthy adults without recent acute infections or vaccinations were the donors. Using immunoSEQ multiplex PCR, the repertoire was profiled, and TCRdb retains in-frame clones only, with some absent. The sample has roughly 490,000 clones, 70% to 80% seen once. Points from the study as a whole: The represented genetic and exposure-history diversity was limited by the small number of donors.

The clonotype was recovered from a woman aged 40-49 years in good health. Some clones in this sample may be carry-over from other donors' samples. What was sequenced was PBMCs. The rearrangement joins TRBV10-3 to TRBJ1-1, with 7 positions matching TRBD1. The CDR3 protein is CAISEGQGDTEAFF. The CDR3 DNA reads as TGTGCCATCAGTGAGGGCCAGGGGGACACTGAAGCTTTCTTT.